This is a list of T cell receptor beta chains from one sample in a study of blood T cell repertoires in COVID-19. Clones were sequenced by immunoSEQ multiplex PCR, and TCRdb holds only the in-frame ones, with some missing. This sample has 250,000 to 300,000 clones, with nearly 90% found just once. The sample taken for sequencing was PBMCs or T cells enriched from blood (not recorded which). These receptors all come from a woman aged 25-40 years who had recovered from COVID-19. Each CDR3 is given with its conserved first and last residue. Fields, in order: V gene, D gene, clone size, J gene, CDR3 protein, CDR3 DNA. The D gene is left open where the match is weak. Size values are once, few and many counts, or a class for expanded clones, and some rows have none.

v_call: TRBV7-8
d_call: NA
clone_size: few
j_call: TRBJ1-1
cdr3_aa: CASSMGGNTEAFF
cdr3_nt: TGTGCCAGCAGCATGGGAGGGAACACTGAAGCTTTCTTT

v_call: TRBV7-9
d_call: TRBD2
clone_size: NA
j_call: TRBJ2-7
cdr3_aa: CASSLTSGRGAYEQYF
cdr3_nt: TGTGCCAGCAGCTTAACTAGCGGGAGGGGGGCCTACGAGCAGTACTTC

v_call: TRBV5-1
d_call: TRBD1
clone_size: NA
j_call: TRBJ1-1
cdr3_aa: CASSIKTGGVTEAFF
cdr3_nt: TGCGCCAGCAGCATTAAGACAGGGGGCGTCACTGAAGCTTTCTTT

v_call: TRBV11-3
d_call: NA
clone_size: NA
j_call: TRBJ1-1
cdr3_aa: CASSLVIGTEAFF
cdr3_nt: TGTGCCAGCAGCTTAGTAATCGGGACTGAAGCTTTCTTT

v_call: TRBV3-1/TRBV3-2
d_call: NA
clone_size: NA
j_call: TRBJ1-1
cdr3_aa: CASSQDRLNTEAFF
cdr3_nt: TGTGCCAGCAGCCAAGACAGGCTGAACACTGAAGCCTTCTTT

v_call: TRBV7-2
d_call: NA
clone_size: NA
j_call: TRBJ1-2
cdr3_aa: CASSSTGYGYTF
cdr3_nt: TGTGCCAGCAGCTCGACAGGCTATGGCTACACCTTC

v_call: TRBV2
d_call: TRBD1
clone_size: NA
j_call: TRBJ2-7
cdr3_aa: CASTPDRGRSEQYF
cdr3_nt: TGTGCCAGCACTCCGGACAGGGGGCGTAGCGAGCAGTACTTC

v_call: TRBV27
d_call: NA
clone_size: NA
j_call: TRBJ2-7
cdr3_aa: CASSLSARTYEQYF
cdr3_nt: TGTGCCAGCAGTTTATCCGCCAGAACCTACGAGCAGTACTTC

v_call: TRBV27
d_call: TRBD1
clone_size: once
j_call: TRBJ2-5
cdr3_aa: CASSFLSGTGTETQYF
cdr3_nt: TGTGCCAGCAGTTTCCTTTCCGGGACAGGGACAGAGACCCAGTACTTC

v_call: TRBV9
d_call: TRBD1
clone_size: NA
j_call: TRBJ1-1
cdr3_aa: CASSAGTVNTEAFF
cdr3_nt: TGTGCCAGCAGCGCCGGGACAGTGAACACTGAAGCTTTCTTT

v_call: TRBV4-3
d_call: NA
clone_size: NA
j_call: TRBJ1-4
cdr3_aa: CASSQALDSRGKLFF
cdr3_nt: TGCGCCAGCAGCCAAGCCCTCGACAGTAGGGGAAAACTGTTTTTT

v_call: TRBV14
d_call: TRBD1
clone_size: NA
j_call: TRBJ2-7
cdr3_aa: CASSQGTGPREQYF
cdr3_nt: TGTGCCAGCAGCCAAGGGACAGGGCCGAGGGAGCAGTACTTC

v_call: TRBV2
d_call: TRBD1
clone_size: NA
j_call: TRBJ1-4
cdr3_aa: CASSLDRGNEKLFF
cdr3_nt: TGTGCCAGCAGTCTAGACAGGGGCAATGAAAAACTGTTTTTT

v_call: TRBV28
d_call: TRBD1
clone_size: NA
j_call: TRBJ2-1
cdr3_aa: CASSLYGTGASYNEQFF
cdr3_nt: TGTGCCAGCAGTTTATATGGGACAGGGGCCTCCTACAATGAGCAGTTCTTC

v_call: TRBV6-1
d_call: TRBD1
clone_size: NA
j_call: TRBJ1-4
cdr3_aa: CASSEAPLTNRGGREKLFF
cdr3_nt: TGTGCCAGCAGTGAAGCGCCCCTAACAAACAGGGGCGGGCGCGAAAAACTGTTTTTT

v_call: TRBV27
d_call: TRBD2
clone_size: NA
j_call: TRBJ2-5
cdr3_aa: CASSSPRREGEETQYF
cdr3_nt: TGTGCCAGCAGTAGCCCCCGCAGGGAGGGTGAAGAGACCCAGTACTTC

v_call: TRBV6-5
d_call: TRBD1
clone_size: NA
j_call: TRBJ1-1
cdr3_aa: CASSYGTGSHTEAFF
cdr3_nt: TGTGCCAGCAGTTACGGGACAGGGTCCCACACTGAAGCTTTCTTT

v_call: TRBV28
d_call: TRBD1
clone_size: NA
j_call: TRBJ1-2
cdr3_aa: CASSLLRFEGARSYGYTF
cdr3_nt: TGTGCCAGCAGTTTATTAAGGTTCGAGGGGGCGCGAAGCTATGGCTACACCTTC

v_call: TRBV28
d_call: NA
clone_size: NA
j_call: TRBJ1-3
cdr3_aa: CASSFVGAGNTIYF
cdr3_nt: TGTGCCAGCAGTTTTGTCGGGGCTGGAAACACCATATATTTT

v_call: TRBV18
d_call: TRBD1
clone_size: NA
j_call: TRBJ1-6
cdr3_aa: CASSADRAYYNSPLHF
cdr3_nt: TGTGCCAGCTCAGCGGACAGGGCGTACTATAATTCACCCCTCCACTTT

v_call: TRBV10-3
d_call: TRBD1
clone_size: once
j_call: TRBJ2-1
cdr3_aa: CAISAVGQYNEQFF
cdr3_nt: TGTGCCATCAGTGCCGTGGGACAGTACAATGAGCAGTTCTTC

v_call: TRBV7-2
d_call: NA
clone_size: NA
j_call: TRBJ1-2
cdr3_aa: CASSPDSSYGYTF
cdr3_nt: TGTGCCAGCAGCCCCGACAGTTCCTATGGCTACACCTTC

v_call: TRBV5-6
d_call: NA
clone_size: NA
j_call: TRBJ1-6
cdr3_aa: CASSYEGVHSPLHF
cdr3_nt: TGTGCCAGCAGCTATGAAGGGGTTCATTCACCCCTCCACTTT

v_call: TRBV4-3
d_call: TRBD2
clone_size: NA
j_call: TRBJ2-7
cdr3_aa: CASSQATSARYEQYF
cdr3_nt: TGCGCCAGCAGCCAAGCCACTAGCGCTCGCTACGAGCAGTACTTC

v_call: TRBV3-1/TRBV3-2
d_call: NA
clone_size: NA
j_call: TRBJ2-7
cdr3_aa: CASGRGPYEQYF
cdr3_nt: TGTGCCAGCGGCAGGGGACCCTACGAGCAGTACTTC

v_call: TRBV5-1
d_call: NA
clone_size: NA
j_call: TRBJ1-5
cdr3_aa: CASSLEWKSRDTNQPQHF
cdr3_nt: TGCGCCAGCAGCTTGGAGTGGAAAAGCCGGGACACAAATCAGCCCCAGCATTTT

v_call: TRBV11-1
d_call: NA
clone_size: once
j_call: TRBJ1-6
cdr3_aa: CASSPTGLDNSPLHF
cdr3_nt: TGTGCCAGCAGCCCTACAGGGTTGGATAATTCACCCCTCCACTTT

v_call: TRBV24-1
d_call: TRBD1
clone_size: NA
j_call: TRBJ2-5
cdr3_aa: CATSDRTGLETQYF
cdr3_nt: TGTGCCACCAGTGATAGGACAGGGTTAGAGACCCAGTACTTC

v_call: TRBV6-6
d_call: NA
clone_size: NA
j_call: TRBJ1-1
cdr3_aa: CASSYSHDKQGAFF
cdr3_nt: TGTGCCAGCAGTTACTCCCACGATAAGCAGGGAGCTTTCTTT

v_call: TRBV6-1
d_call: NA
clone_size: NA
j_call: TRBJ2-7
cdr3_aa: CASSVAQGYQGYEQYF
cdr3_nt: TGTGCCAGCAGTGTGGCCCAGGGATACCAAGGCTACGAGCAGTACTTC

v_call: TRBV29-1
d_call: NA
clone_size: NA
j_call: TRBJ2-5
cdr3_aa: CSVAVRNQETQYF
cdr3_nt: TGCAGCGTTGCGGTGCGGAACCAAGAGACCCAGTACTTC

v_call: TRBV2
d_call: TRBD2
clone_size: NA
j_call: TRBJ2-2
cdr3_aa: CAQVGAGGNTGELFF
cdr3_nt: TGTGCCCAAGTCGGCGCGGGAGGGAACACCGGGGAGCTGTTTTTT

v_call: TRBV7-2
d_call: TRBD2
clone_size: NA
j_call: TRBJ2-2
cdr3_aa: CASSSRGVPGGRETGELFF
cdr3_nt: TGTGCCAGCAGCTCCCGAGGCGTCCCGGGGGGGAGAGAGACCGGGGAGCTGTTTTTT

v_call: TRBV27
d_call: NA
clone_size: NA
j_call: TRBJ1-2
cdr3_aa: CASSPAWGSGDYGYTF
cdr3_nt: TGTGCCAGCAGCCCCGCATGGGGCTCGGGGGACTATGGCTACACCTTC

v_call: TRBV16
d_call: TRBD2
clone_size: NA
j_call: TRBJ2-1
cdr3_aa: CASSQSLAGDNEQFF
cdr3_nt: TGTGCCAGCAGCCAATCATTAGCGGGGGATAATGAGCAGTTCTTC

v_call: TRBV13
d_call: NA
clone_size: once
j_call: TRBJ2-7
cdr3_aa: CASSLGAGRGYEQYF
cdr3_nt: TGTGCCAGCAGCTTAGGCGCGGGGAGGGGGTACGAGCAGTACTTC

v_call: TRBV2
d_call: TRBD1
clone_size: once
j_call: TRBJ1-3
cdr3_aa: CASSRDRGSGNTIYF
cdr3_nt: TGTGCCAGCAGCCGCGACAGGGGAAGTGGAAACACCATATATTTT

v_call: TRBV10-3
d_call: NA
clone_size: NA
j_call: TRBJ1-2
cdr3_aa: CAISAEIRYGYTF
cdr3_nt: TGTGCCATCAGTGCGGAGATCCGCTATGGCTACACCTTC

v_call: TRBV2
d_call: NA
clone_size: NA
j_call: TRBJ2-5
cdr3_aa: CASTRGYQETQYF
cdr3_nt: TGTGCCAGCACCCGGGGGTACCAAGAGACCCAGTACTTC

v_call: TRBV29-1
d_call: TRBD1
clone_size: NA
j_call: TRBJ1-2
cdr3_aa: CSATGTGLGGYTF
cdr3_nt: TGCAGCGCAACCGGGACAGGGCTGGGGGGCTACACCTTC

v_call: TRBV25-1
d_call: NA
clone_size: NA
j_call: TRBJ1-2
cdr3_aa: CASSDRANYGYTF
cdr3_nt: TGTGCCAGCAGTGACAGGGCCAACTATGGCTACACCTTC

v_call: TRBV2
d_call: NA
clone_size: NA
j_call: TRBJ1-1
cdr3_aa: CASSARVRTEAFF
cdr3_nt: TGTGCCAGCAGTGCCAGGGTTCGGACTGAAGCTTTCTTT

v_call: TRBV6-5
d_call: NA
clone_size: NA
j_call: TRBJ2-1
cdr3_aa: CASSYSQGHNEQFF
cdr3_nt: TGTGCCAGCAGTTACTCCCAGGGGCACAATGAGCAGTTCTTC

v_call: TRBV25-1
d_call: TRBD1
clone_size: NA
j_call: TRBJ2-5
cdr3_aa: CASSVNRGETQYF
cdr3_nt: TGTGCCAGCAGTGTCAACAGGGGAGAGACCCAGTACTTC

v_call: TRBV18
d_call: NA
clone_size: NA
j_call: TRBJ1-1
cdr3_aa: CASSPSLKSGTEAFF
cdr3_nt: TGTGCCAGCTCACCAAGCTTAAAATCGGGCACTGAAGCTTTCTTT

v_call: TRBV4-1
d_call: NA
clone_size: NA
j_call: TRBJ2-2
cdr3_aa: CASSLFPGELFF
cdr3_nt: TGCGCCAGCAGCCTATTCCCCGGGGAGCTGTTTTTT

v_call: TRBV5-4
d_call: NA
clone_size: NA
j_call: TRBJ2-3
cdr3_aa: CASSLKSSTDTQYF
cdr3_nt: TGTGCCAGCAGCTTGAAATCGAGCACAGATACGCAGTATTTT

v_call: TRBV7-2
d_call: NA
clone_size: NA
j_call: TRBJ1-1
cdr3_aa: CASSLERVNTEAFF
cdr3_nt: TGTGCCAGCAGCTTAGAGCGGGTGAACACTGAAGCTTTCTTT

v_call: TRBV7-2
d_call: TRBD1
clone_size: NA
j_call: TRBJ2-1
cdr3_aa: CASSLMTGPYNEQFF
cdr3_nt: TGTGCCAGCAGCTTAATGACAGGGCCCTACAATGAGCAGTTCTTC

v_call: TRBV5-4
d_call: TRBD2
clone_size: NA
j_call: TRBJ2-1
cdr3_aa: CASSGSGGFYNEQFF
cdr3_nt: TGTGCCAGCAGCGGAAGCGGGGGGTTCTACAATGAGCAGTTCTTC

v_call: TRBV30
d_call: TRBD1
clone_size: NA
j_call: TRBJ1-2
cdr3_aa: CAHSQGARGYTF
cdr3_nt: TGTGCCCATTCCCAGGGGGCGCGAGGCTACACCTTC

v_call: TRBV5-1
d_call: NA
clone_size: few
j_call: TRBJ1-1
cdr3_aa: CASSLWGRDTEAFF
cdr3_nt: TGCGCCAGCAGCTTGTGGGGCAGGGACACTGAAGCTTTCTTT

v_call: TRBV5-1
d_call: NA
clone_size: NA
j_call: TRBJ1-4
cdr3_aa: CASSRGVGNEKLFF
cdr3_nt: TGCGCCAGCAGCCGGGGTGTTGGGAATGAAAAACTGTTTTTT

v_call: TRBV5-6
d_call: TRBD1
clone_size: NA
j_call: TRBJ1-2
cdr3_aa: CASSFLTTGTNGYTF
cdr3_nt: TGTGCCAGCAGCTTCCTTACGACAGGGACAAATGGCTACACCTTC

v_call: TRBV30
d_call: NA
clone_size: NA
j_call: TRBJ1-3
cdr3_aa: CAWSVGQRGNTIYF
cdr3_nt: TGTGCCTGGAGTGTCGGGCAGAGGGGGAACACCATATATTTT

v_call: TRBV6-5
d_call: NA
clone_size: NA
j_call: TRBJ1-1
cdr3_aa: CASSYSGRGETEAFF
cdr3_nt: TGTGCCAGCAGTTACTCTGGCAGGGGCGAGACTGAAGCTTTCTTT